A selection of T cell receptor beta chains follows, all from one sample in a study of T cells in Graves' hyperthyroidism and ophthalmopathy. TCRdb ran MiXCR on the multiplex PCR reads and lists one entry per CDR3 protein. The sample has around 250,000 distinct CDR3 sequences; roughly 15% are singletons. Input material: blood. The source of these receptors is a woman in her forties with Graves' hyperthyroidism that later progressed to Graves' ophthalmopathy. Both conserved end residues are part of each CDR3. D genes are given only for firm matches. Clone size is shown for a subset of rows, as once, few, many or a class of expanded clone.

D: .
J: TRBJ2-2
V: TRBV7-9
size: few
DNA: TGTGCCAGCAGCGCCAGACCCTACAGGTCCGGGGAGCTGTTTTTT
CDR3: CASSARPYRSGELFF

D: .
J: TRBJ1-1
V: TRBV6-1
size: many
DNA: TGTGCCAGCAGAGTTAACACTGAAGCTTTCTTT
CDR3: CASRVNTEAFF

D: TRBD2
J: TRBJ2-7
V: TRBV5-4
size: .
DNA: TGTGCCAGCAGCTTGGGTAGCGGGAGCTCCTACGAGCAGTACTTC
CDR3: CASSLGSGSSYEQYF

D: .
J: TRBJ1-4
V: TRBV5-6
size: few
DNA: TGTGCCAGCAGCTCATCAGAATGGACGGAAAGTGAAAAACTGTTTTTT
CDR3: CASSSSEWTESEKLFF

D: .
J: TRBJ1-2
V: TRBV5-1
size: many
DNA: TGCGCCAGCAGCTCGGACTTTGGACAGACCGGTGGCTACACCTTC
CDR3: CASSSDFGQTGGYTF

D: .
J: TRBJ2-5
V: TRBV5-5
size: .
DNA: TGTGCCAGCAGCTTGGAATTCATGGCATGCATTTGGACCCAGTACTTC
CDR3: CASSLEFMACIWTQYF

D: .
J: TRBJ2-7
V: TRBV3-1
size: many
DNA: TGTGCCAGCAGCCAACGAGACGAGCAGTACTTC
CDR3: CASSQRDEQYF

D: .
J: TRBJ2-5
V: TRBV7-3
size: many
DNA: TGTGCCAGCAGCTTAGGCCCACAAGAGACCCAGTACTTC
CDR3: CASSLGPQETQYF

D: .
J: TRBJ2-5
V: TRBV11-2
size: .
DNA: TGTGCCAGCAGCTCCCGACCCCCCCAAGAGACCCGGTACTTC
CDR3: CASSSRPPQETRYF

D: .
J: TRBJ1-1
V: TRBV3-1
size: many
DNA: TGTGCCAGCAGCCAAGAGATGGTTCTGAACACTGAAGCTTTCTTT
CDR3: CASSQEMVLNTEAFF

D: .
J: TRBJ2-7
V: TRBV2
size: many
DNA: TGTGCCAGCACTCAATCGGGTCTGGGGGGCCAGGGCCGAGCTCCCTACGAGCAGTACTTC
CDR3: CASTQSGLGGQGRAPYEQYF

D: .
J: TRBJ2-1
V: TRBV20-1
size: few
DNA: TGCAGTGCTAGTGTTTCCGGGAAGGGGAGAAATGAGCAGTTCTTC
CDR3: CSASVSGKGRNEQFF

D: .
J: TRBJ2-1
V: TRBV5-1
size: many
DNA: TGCGCCAGCAGCTTGACCCCTACCGGGAACTTTCTCGGTAGGGAGCAGTTCTTC
CDR3: CASSLTPTGNFLGREQFF

D: .
J: TRBJ1-5
V: TRBV12-3/TRBV12-4
size: .
DNA: TGTGCCAGCAGTTTAAGGGGTGGGGGACTCTTGGGGGGGGCCTATCAGCCCCAGCATTTT
CDR3: CASSLRGGGLLGGAYQPQHF

D: .
J: TRBJ2-1
V: TRBV7-9
size: .
DNA: TGTGCCAGCAGCTTAGAAGGGGGAGGGTACTCCTACAATGAGCAGTTCTTC
CDR3: CASSLEGGGYSYNEQFF

D: TRBD2
J: TRBJ2-7
V: TRBV13
size: many
DNA: TGTGCCAGCAGCTTGGGACTAGCGGTCACCTACGAGCAGTACTTC
CDR3: CASSLGLAVTYEQYF

D: TRBD1
J: TRBJ1-1
V: TRBV19
size: many
DNA: TGTGCCAGTAGTCCCTGGACAGGGACGGGCACTGAAGCTTTCTTT
CDR3: CASSPWTGTGTEAFF

D: .
J: TRBJ2-5
V: TRBV11-2
size: many
DNA: TGTGCCAGCAGCGCCTACCAAGAGACCCAGTACTTC
CDR3: CASSAYQETQYF

D: .
J: TRBJ2-3
V: TRBV20-1
size: .
DNA: TGCAGTGCGCGGGGACAGCTCTATAACACAGATACGCAGTATTTT
CDR3: CSARGQLYNTDTQYF

D: TRBD2
J: TRBJ2-7
V: TRBV7-9
size: many
DNA: TGTGCCAGCAGCCGTACTAGCGGAATGAGCTCCTACGAGCAGTACTTC
CDR3: CASSRTSGMSSYEQYF

D: TRBD1
J: TRBJ2-7
V: TRBV30
size: few
DNA: TGTGCCTGGGTTATGGACAGGGTCGGCTCCTACGAGCAGTACTTC
CDR3: CAWVMDRVGSYEQYF

D: .
J: TRBJ1-5
V: TRBV6-1
size: many
DNA: TGTGCCAGCAGTGAAGCGAGGAAAGGGGAGACCAATCAGCCCCAGCATTTT
CDR3: CASSEARKGETNQPQHF

D: .
J: TRBJ2-1
V: TRBV18
size: few
DNA: TGTGCCAGCTCACCACCGTGGACTTCTACCAATGAGCAGTTCTTC
CDR3: CASSPPWTSTNEQFF

D: .
J: TRBJ2-2
V: TRBV28
size: many
DNA: TGTGCCAGCAGATCCGGAGCACTAGCGAACACCGGGGAGCTGTTTTTT
CDR3: CASRSGALANTGELFF

D: TRBD1
J: TRBJ1-5
V: TRBV30
size: .
DNA: TGTGCCTGGAGCCCGGGGACAGGGGCACAGCCCCAGCATTTT
CDR3: CAWSPGTGAQPQHF

D: .
J: TRBJ2-1
V: TRBV29-1
size: few
DNA: TGCAGCATATTCTACAATGAGCAGTTCTTC
CDR3: CSIFYNEQFF

D: TRBD1
J: TRBJ2-5
V: TRBV5-1
size: .
DNA: TGCGCCAGCAGCCGGGGACAGGGAATGCCAGAGACCCAGTACTTC
CDR3: CASSRGQGMPETQYF

D: TRBD1
J: TRBJ1-1
V: TRBV18
size: many
DNA: TGTGCCAGCTCACCAGGTAAAGGGGGCTTGAACACTGAAGCTTTCTTT
CDR3: CASSPGKGGLNTEAFF

D: .
J: TRBJ2-7
V: TRBV30
size: .
DNA: TGTGCCTGGGGGGGGTTGAGTGGCGAGCAGTACTTC
CDR3: CAWGGLSGEQYF

D: .
J: TRBJ2-7
V: TRBV9
size: many
DNA: TGTGCCAGCAGCGTAGGGGGATTGGGGACCTACGAGCAGTACTTC
CDR3: CASSVGGLGTYEQYF

D: TRBD1
J: TRBJ2-1
V: TRBV19
size: few
DNA: TGTGCCAGTAGTATGGACAGGTCCCAGGGGGAGCAGTTCTTC
CDR3: CASSMDRSQGEQFF

D: .
J: TRBJ1-1
V: TRBV2
size: many
DNA: TGTGCCAGCAGACACCCTGCCGGGGGCGGGGGAGGGACTGAAGCTTTCTTT
CDR3: CASRHPAGGGGGTEAFF

D: TRBD2
J: TRBJ2-1
V: TRBV10-3
size: many
DNA: TGTGCCATCAGTGGACTAGCGGGAGGGCTAAGAGACAATGAGCAGTTCTTC
CDR3: CAISGLAGGLRDNEQFF

D: .
J: TRBJ1-2
V: TRBV6-5
size: .
DNA: TGTGCCAGCGGTTGGCAGTACTTAAACTATGGCTACACCTTC
CDR3: CASGWQYLNYGYTF

D: .
J: TRBJ1-5
V: TRBV7-9
size: many
DNA: TGTGCCAGCAGCTTAGGAAGTAGCGTCAATCAGCCCCAGCATTTT
CDR3: CASSLGSSVNQPQHF

D: TRBD2
J: TRBJ2-7
V: TRBV28
size: many
DNA: TGTGCCAGCAGTTTAGCGGGAGGGGCCTACGAGCAGTACTTC
CDR3: CASSLAGGAYEQYF

D: .
J: TRBJ1-5
V: TRBV20-1
size: many
DNA: TGCAGTGCCGGTAGGGGCAATCAGCCCCAGCATTTT
CDR3: CSAGRGNQPQHF

D: .
J: TRBJ2-6
V: TRBV6-5
size: .
DNA: TGTGCCAGCAGTTACTGGCAGGGGGGATCTGGGGCCAACGTCCTGACTTTC
CDR3: CASSYWQGGSGANVLTF

D: TRBD2
J: TRBJ2-7
V: TRBV6-1
size: many
DNA: TGTGCCAGCAGTTACGGGGGGAACGGGCCTACCTACGAGCAGTACTTC
CDR3: CASSYGGNGPTYEQYF

D: TRBD1
J: TRBJ2-5
V: TRBV18
size: few
DNA: TGTGCCAGCTCACCACGGGCAGGGGGAGAGACCCAGTACTTC
CDR3: CASSPRAGGETQYF

D: .
J: TRBJ1-5
V: TRBV7-9
size: .
DNA: TGTGCCAGCAGCCCGGGGGGGGCAAGCAATCAGCCCCAGCATTTT
CDR3: CASSPGGASNQPQHF

D: .
J: TRBJ1-2
V: TRBV7-9
size: many
DNA: TGTGCCAGCAGCTACGGGGTTTCTGGCTACACCTTC
CDR3: CASSYGVSGYTF

D: .
J: TRBJ2-3
V: TRBV18
size: many
DNA: TGTGCCAGCTCTTCCCTTCCAGGGAAATTAAGCACAGATACGCAGTATTTT
CDR3: CASSSLPGKLSTDTQYF

D: .
J: TRBJ2-2
V: TRBV27
size: many
DNA: TGTGCCAGCAGTTCTCTGGGGGGGGAGCTGTTTTTT
CDR3: CASSSLGGELFF

D: .
J: TRBJ2-7
V: TRBV27
size: many
DNA: TGTGCCAGCAGTACTCGGGGCCTCGAGCAGTACTTC
CDR3: CASSTRGLEQYF

D: .
J: TRBJ2-3
V: TRBV30
size: .
DNA: TGTGCCTGGGACTATCAGAGCACAGATACGCAGTATTTT
CDR3: CAWDYQSTDTQYF